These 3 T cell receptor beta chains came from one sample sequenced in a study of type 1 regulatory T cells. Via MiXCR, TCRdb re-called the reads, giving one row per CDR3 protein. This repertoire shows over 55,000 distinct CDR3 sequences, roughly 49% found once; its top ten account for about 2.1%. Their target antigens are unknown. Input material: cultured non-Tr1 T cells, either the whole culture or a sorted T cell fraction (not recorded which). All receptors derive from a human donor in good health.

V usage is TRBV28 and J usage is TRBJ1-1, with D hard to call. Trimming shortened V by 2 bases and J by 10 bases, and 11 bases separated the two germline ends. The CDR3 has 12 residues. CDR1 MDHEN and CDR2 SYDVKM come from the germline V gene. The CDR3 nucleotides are TGTGCCAGCAGTTTAATTGGGGAAGGAGCTTTCTTT. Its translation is CASSLIGEGAFF.

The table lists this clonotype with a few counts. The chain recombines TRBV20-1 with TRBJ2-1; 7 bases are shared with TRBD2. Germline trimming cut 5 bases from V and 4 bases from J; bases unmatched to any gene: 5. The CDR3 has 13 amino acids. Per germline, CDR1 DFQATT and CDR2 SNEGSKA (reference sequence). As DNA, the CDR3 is TGCAGTGCTCCAGCGGGGCAGTACAATGAGCAGTTCTTC. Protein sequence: CSAPAGQYNEQFF.

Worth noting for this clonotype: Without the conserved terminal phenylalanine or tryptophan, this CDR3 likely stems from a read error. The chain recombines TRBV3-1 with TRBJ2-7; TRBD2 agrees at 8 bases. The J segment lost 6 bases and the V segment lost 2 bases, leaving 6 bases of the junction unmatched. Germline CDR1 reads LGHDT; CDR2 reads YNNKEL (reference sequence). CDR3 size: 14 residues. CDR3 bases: TGTGCCAGCAGCCAACTGGGACTAGGGGCCGAGCAGTACCTC. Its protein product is CASSQLGLGAEQYL.